This TCR beta chain was found in a study of beta chain features in type 1 diabetes. Overall study: The examined sorted cells totaled under 120 million across samples.

Averaging roughly 120 mL, one heparinised blood draw was given by each donor. The authors sorted CD4+ naive, central memory, regulatory and stem cell-like memory cells via CD45RO/CCR7/CD25/CD127/CD95/CD27. Study-wide findings and caveats: Across all four CD4+ subsets, people with type 1 diabetes showed modestly shorter TCRB CDR3s. Insertions were fewer and deletions more numerous at VDJ junctions in type 1 diabetes patients.

The CDR3 covers 16 residues. Germline CDR1 and CDR2: SEHNR and FQNEAQ (reference sequence). V dropped 1 base and J dropped 10; count of bases not matched to a gene: 12. This clone was observed a few times. No antigen is known for it. Expressed TCRB transcripts were sequenced, since all the RNA that had been isolated was reverse transcribed. Data came from immunoSEQ multiplex PCR; TCRdb stores just in-frame clones and leaves some out. The table records more than 250,000 clones, approximately 16% of them present only once. The sample taken for sequencing was naive CD4+ T cells from blood. The sequence derives from a young man with type 1 diabetes. This chain uses TRBV7-9 with TRBJ2-1, with 8 nucleotides matching TRBD2. The CDR3 sequence is CASSLGPREGRKEQFF. The CDR3 DNA reads TGTGCCAGCAGCTTAGGTCCCCGGGAGGGCCGTAAGGAGCAGTTCTTC.